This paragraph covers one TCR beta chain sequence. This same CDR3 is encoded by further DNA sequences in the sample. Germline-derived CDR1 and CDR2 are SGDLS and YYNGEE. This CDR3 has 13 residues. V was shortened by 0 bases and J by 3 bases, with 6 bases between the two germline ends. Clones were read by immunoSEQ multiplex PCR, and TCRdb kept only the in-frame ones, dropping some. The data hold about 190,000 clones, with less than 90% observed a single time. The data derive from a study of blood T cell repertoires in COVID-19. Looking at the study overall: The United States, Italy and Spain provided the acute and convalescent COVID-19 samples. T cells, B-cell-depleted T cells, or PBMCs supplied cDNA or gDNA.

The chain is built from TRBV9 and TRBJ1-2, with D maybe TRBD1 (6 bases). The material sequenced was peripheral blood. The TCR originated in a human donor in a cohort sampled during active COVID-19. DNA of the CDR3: TGTGCCAGCAGCGTAGACAGGGACTATGGCTACACCTTC. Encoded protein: CASSVDRDYGYTF.